In this sample, the clone carrying this T cell receptor (beta chain) is medium-sized (0.01 to 0.1%). No treatment had been given to any patient before thyroid surgery. V trimming: 6 bases; J trimming: 7 bases; junction bases outside the gene matches: 8. This CDR3 has 13 residues. In germline, CDR1 is DFQATT, CDR2 SNEGSKA (reference sequence). This sample stems from a study of metastatic and nonmetastatic thyroid tumors. Background on the study: A comparison of repertoires was made across blood and tumor or nodule tissue from malignant and benign thyroid patients.

TCRdb recomputed clones from the PCR reads via MiXCR. The top ten hold around 17% of the sample, which has 5,100 or so clones, around a sixth seen once. Sequencing was done on a sample of adjacent normal tissue. The sequence was collected from a female donor with papillary thyroid cancer or a benign thyroid nodule (not recorded which). Some clones in this sample may be carry-over from other donors' samples. This chain connects TRBV20-1 to TRBJ1-5, with 8 bases identical to TRBD1. The CDR3 DNA is TGCAGTGCCCTACGACAGGGGACACAGCCCCAGCATTTT. It specifies CSALRQGTQPQHF.